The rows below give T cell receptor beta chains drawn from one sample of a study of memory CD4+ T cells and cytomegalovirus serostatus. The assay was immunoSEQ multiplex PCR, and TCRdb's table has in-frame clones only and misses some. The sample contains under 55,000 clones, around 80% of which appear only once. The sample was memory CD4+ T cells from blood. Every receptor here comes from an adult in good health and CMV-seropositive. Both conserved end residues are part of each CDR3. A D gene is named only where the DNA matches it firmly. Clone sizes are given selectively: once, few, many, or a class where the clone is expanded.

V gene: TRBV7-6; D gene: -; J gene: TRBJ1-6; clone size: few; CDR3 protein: CASSLGDGHNSPLHF; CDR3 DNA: TGTGCCAGCAGCTTAGGGGACGGACATAATTCACCCCTCCACTTT
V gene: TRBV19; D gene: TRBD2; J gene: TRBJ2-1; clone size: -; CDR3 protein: CASRTSAVRSSYNEQFF; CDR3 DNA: TGTGCCAGTCGTACTAGCGCGGTACGGAGCTCCTACAATGAGCAGTTCTTC
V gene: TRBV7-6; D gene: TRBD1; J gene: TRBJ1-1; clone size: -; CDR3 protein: CASSLAQGAYSTEAFF; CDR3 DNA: TGTGCCAGCAGCCTAGCGCAGGGGGCCTACAGCACTGAAGCTTTCTTT
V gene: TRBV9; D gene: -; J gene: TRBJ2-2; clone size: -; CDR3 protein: CASSVAYSGELFF; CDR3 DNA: TGTGCCAGCAGCGTAGCCTATTCTGGGGAGCTGTTTTTT
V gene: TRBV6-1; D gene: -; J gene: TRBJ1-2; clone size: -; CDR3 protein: CASTPARFYGYTF; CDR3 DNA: TGTGCCAGCACTCCGGCGAGGTTTTATGGCTACACCTTC
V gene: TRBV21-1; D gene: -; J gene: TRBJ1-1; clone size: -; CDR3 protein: CASSLVGNTEAFF; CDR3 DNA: TGTGCCAGCAGCTTAGTGGGGAACACTGAAGCTTTCTTT
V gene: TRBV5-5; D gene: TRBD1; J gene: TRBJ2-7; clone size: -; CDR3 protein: CASSSTGAYEQYF; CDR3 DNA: TGTGCCAGCAGCTCGACAGGGGCCTACGAGCAGTACTTC
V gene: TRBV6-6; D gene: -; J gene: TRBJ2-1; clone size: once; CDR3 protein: CASSYSKKRHNEQFF; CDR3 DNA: TGTGCCAGCAGTTACTCGAAAAAGCGGCACAATGAGCAGTTCTTC
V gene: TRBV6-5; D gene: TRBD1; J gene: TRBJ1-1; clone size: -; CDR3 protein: CASSYPRQGTVEAFF; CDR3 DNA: TGTGCCAGCAGTTACCCCAGGCAGGGGACAGTTGAAGCTTTCTTT
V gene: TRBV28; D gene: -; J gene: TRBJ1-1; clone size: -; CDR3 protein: CASGGSGYTEAFF; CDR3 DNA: TGTGCCAGCGGCGGGTCAGGGTACACTGAAGCTTTCTTT
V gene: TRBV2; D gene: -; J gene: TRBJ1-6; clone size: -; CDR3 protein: CASSFLIAGRYYNSPLHF; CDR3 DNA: TGTGCCAGCAGTTTCCTTATAGCCGGCCGCTATTATAATTCACCCCTCCACTTT
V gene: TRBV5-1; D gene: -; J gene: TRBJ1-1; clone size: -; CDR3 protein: CASSLAGQPTEAFF; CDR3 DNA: TGCGCCAGCAGCTTGGCTGGACAGCCCACTGAAGCTTTCTTT
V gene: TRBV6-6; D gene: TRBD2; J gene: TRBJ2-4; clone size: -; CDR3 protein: CASVGGGNIQYF; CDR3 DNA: TGTGCCAGCGTTGGCGGGGGTAACATTCAGTACTTC
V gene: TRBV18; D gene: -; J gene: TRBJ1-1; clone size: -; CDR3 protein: CASSPTSSNRDTEAFF; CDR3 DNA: TGTGCCAGCTCACCGACTTCTTCGAATAGGGACACTGAAGCTTTCTTT
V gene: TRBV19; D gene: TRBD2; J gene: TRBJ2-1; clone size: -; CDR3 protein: CARGLAGDVKSYNEQFF; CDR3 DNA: TGTGCCAGAGGACTAGCGGGAGATGTGAAGTCCTACAATGAGCAGTTCTTC
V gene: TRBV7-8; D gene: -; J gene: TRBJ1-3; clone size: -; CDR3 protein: CASSLRREGGSGNTIYF; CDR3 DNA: TGTGCCAGCAGCTTACGAAGGGAGGGGGGCTCTGGAAACACCATATATTTT
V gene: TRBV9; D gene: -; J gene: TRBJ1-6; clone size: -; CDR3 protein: CASSGRVENSPLHF; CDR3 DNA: TGTGCCAGCAGCGGAAGAGTTGAGAATTCACCCCTCCACTTT
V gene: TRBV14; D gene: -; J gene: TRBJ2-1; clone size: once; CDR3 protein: CASSQERSTDNEQFF; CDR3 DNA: TGTGCCAGCAGCCAAGAGCGGAGCACCGACAATGAGCAGTTCTTC
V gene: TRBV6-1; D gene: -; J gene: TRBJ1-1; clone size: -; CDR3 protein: CASSNINRWTEAFF; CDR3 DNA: TGTGCCAGCAGCAACATTAATAGGTGGACTGAAGCTTTCTTT
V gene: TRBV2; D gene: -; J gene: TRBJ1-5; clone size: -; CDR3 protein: CASSEWRGVEPQHF; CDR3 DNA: TGTGCCAGCAGTGAATGGAGGGGAGTTGAGCCCCAGCATTTT
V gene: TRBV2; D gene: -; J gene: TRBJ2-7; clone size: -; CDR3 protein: CASLFFGTSLREQYF; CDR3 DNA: TGTGCCAGCCTGTTCTTCGGGACTTCCCTTCGCGAGCAGTACTTC
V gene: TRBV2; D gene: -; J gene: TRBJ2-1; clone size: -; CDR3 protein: CASSGLVEDEQFF; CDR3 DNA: TGTGCCAGCAGTGGCCTAGTAGAAGATGAGCAGTTCTTC
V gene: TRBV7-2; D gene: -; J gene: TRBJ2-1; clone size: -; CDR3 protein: CASSQSRVLYNEQFF; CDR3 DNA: TGTGCCAGCAGCCAATCACGGGTGCTCTACAATGAGCAGTTCTTC
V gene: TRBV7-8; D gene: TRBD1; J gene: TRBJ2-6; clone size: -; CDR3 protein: CASSLRLITGAGANVLTF; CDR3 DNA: TGTGCCAGCAGCTTACGCCTAATCACAGGGGCTGGGGCCAACGTCCTGACTTTC
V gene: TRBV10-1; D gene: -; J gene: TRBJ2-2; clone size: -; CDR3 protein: CASSHSNTGELFF; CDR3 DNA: TGCGCCAGCAGTCATTCGAACACCGGGGAGCTGTTTTTT
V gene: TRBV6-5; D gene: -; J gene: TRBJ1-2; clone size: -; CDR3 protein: CASSEGNYGYTF; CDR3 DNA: TGTGCCAGCTCGGAGGGAAACTATGGCTACACCTTC
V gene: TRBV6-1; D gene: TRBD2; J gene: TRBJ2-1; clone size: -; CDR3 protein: CASSEISWVAGRDEQFF; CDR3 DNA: TGTGCCAGCAGTGAAATCAGCTGGGTAGCGGGACGGGATGAGCAGTTCTTC
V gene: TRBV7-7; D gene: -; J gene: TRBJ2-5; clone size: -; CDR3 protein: CASSPGESAIRTQYF; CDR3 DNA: TGTGCTAGCAGCCCAGGGGAGAGCGCCATAAGGACCCAGTACTTC
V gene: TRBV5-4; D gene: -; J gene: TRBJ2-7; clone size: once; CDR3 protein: CASSSGVYAEQYF; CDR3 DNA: TGTGCCAGTAGCTCGGGAGTCTACGCCGAGCAGTACTTC
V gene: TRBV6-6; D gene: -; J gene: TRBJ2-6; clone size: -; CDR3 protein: CASSLQGTGANVLTF; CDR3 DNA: TGTGCCAGCAGTCTCCAGGGAACTGGGGCCAACGTCCTGACTTTC
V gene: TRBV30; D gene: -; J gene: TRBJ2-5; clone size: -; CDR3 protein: CAWSPATWATSNKQYF; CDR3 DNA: TGTGCCTGGAGTCCCGCTACGTGGGCCACCTCCAATAAGCAGTACTTC
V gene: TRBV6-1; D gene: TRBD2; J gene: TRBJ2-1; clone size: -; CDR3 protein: CASGLAGGGEQFF; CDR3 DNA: TGTGCCAGCGGACTAGCGGGAGGCGGTGAGCAGTTCTTC
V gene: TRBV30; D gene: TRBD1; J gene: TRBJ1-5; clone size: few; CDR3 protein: CAWSPGQGGQMVQHF; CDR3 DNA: TGTGCCTGGAGTCCGGGACAGGGCGGACAAATGGTCCAGCATTTT
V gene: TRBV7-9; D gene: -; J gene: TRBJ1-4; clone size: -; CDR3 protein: CASSLGGTANEKLFF; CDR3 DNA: TGTGCCAGCAGCTTAGGGGGTACAGCTAATGAAAAACTGTTTTTT